This T cell receptor beta chain was recorded in a study of cytomegalovirus exposure and HLA in healthy donors. This clone was picked up one time. The CDR3 loop spans 12 amino acids. Germline V gene sequence: CDR1 SQVTM, CDR2 ANQGSEA. Trimming removed 2 bases from V and 6 bases from J, with 11 bases in between. This PCR relied on a set of 60 Vbeta primers and 13 Jbeta primers. Sequencing used immunoSEQ multiplex PCR; TCRdb keeps in-frame clones, though not all of them. The data contain about 140,000 clones, around 78% of them singletons. Sequencing was performed on PBMCs. The chain uses TRBV29-1 and TRBJ2-7, with D maybe TRBD1 (7 bases). The source of this sequence is a male donor in good health and CMV-seronegative. CDR3 region: CSVEYQGGEQYF. CDR3 sequence (DNA): TGCAGCGTTGAATACCAGGGGGGCGAGCAGTACTTC.